Below are 21 T cell receptor beta chains sequenced from a single sample in a study of T-cell memory formation after mild COVID-19. TCRdb analysed the 5' RACE reads with MiXCR anew, one entry per CDR3 protein. The sample holds roughly 250,000 distinct CDR3 sequences, less than 20% seen once. Sequencing was carried out using PBMCs or a T cell subset sorted from them (not recorded which). These receptors came from a man younger than 30 who had mild COVID-19 (a few samples of this study predate the infection). Cell type and time point are not known.

This clonotype appeared many times. V is TRBV12-3 or TRBV12-4 and J is TRBJ1-1, with TRBD1 matching over 7 bases. There are 13 residues in the CDR3. The V gene end was trimmed by 5 bases and the J gene end by 4 bases; junction bases not matched to a gene: 4. CDR3 nucleotides: TGTGCCAGCAGTGCGACAGGGACCACTGAAGCTTTCTTT. Protein product: CASSATGTTEAFF.

This clonotype has a handful of counts. The chain has TRBV7-3 and TRBJ2-2; D perhaps matches TRBD1 (6 bases). Trimming took 5 bases from V and 2 from J, leaving 18 bases between them. From germline, CDR1 is SGHTA and CDR2 FQGTGA. There are 17 residues in the CDR3. The CDR3 sequence is CASSHPLGGGNTGELFF. The CDR3 DNA follows: TGTGCCAGCAGCCACCCACTTGGGGGCGGCAACACCGGGGAGCTGTTTTTT.

The genes are TRBV11-2 and TRBJ1-3; maybe TRBD1 (6 bases). CDR1 and CDR2 (germline): SGHAT, FQNNGV. V lost 6 bases, J lost 3 bases, and 12 bases lay in between. This CDR3 has 14 residues. The CDR3 here is CASSLTGRGNTIYF. In DNA form, the CDR3 reads TGTGCCAGCAGTCTTACAGGGCGTGGAAACACCATATATTTT.

There are a few counts of this clonotype. The rearrangement uses TRBV5-6 and TRBJ1-3; D might be TRBD1 (5 bases). V was shortened by 0 bases and J by 2 bases, with 9 bases between the two germline ends. Germline-derived CDR1 and CDR2 are SGHDT and YYEEEE. This CDR3 contains 15 residues. The CDR3 DNA sequence: TGTGCCAGCAGCTTGGGGGGGATTACTGGAAACACCATATATTTT. As protein: CASSLGGITGNTIYF.

The CDR3 nucleotides are TGTGCCAGCAGCGTAGTCGGTCTAGCGGGGTACCAAGAGACCCAGTACTTC. It translates to CASSVVGLAGYQETQYF. The chain couples TRBV9 to TRBJ2-5, with 9 positions matching TRBD2. The CDR3 totals 17 residues. Germline V gives CDR1 SGDLS, CDR2 YYNGEE. With V trimmed by 0 bases and J by 0 bases, 6 bases remained unmatched. The full variable domain, in which reference TRBV9 and TRBJ2-5 provide the parts outside the CDR3, is DSGVTQTPKHLITATGQRVTLRCSPRSGDLSVYWYQQSLDQGLQFLIQYYNGEERAKGNILERFSAQQFPDLHSELNLSSLELGDSALYFCASSVVGLAGYQETQYFGPGTRLLVL.

This chain links TRBV12-3 or TRBV12-4 with TRBJ2-5, with D tentatively TRBD2 (7 bases). Trimming removed 4 bases at V and 8 bases at J, with 20 bases between. The CDR3 is made up of 15 amino acids. The DNA of the CDR3 is TGTGCCAGCAGTTGGGGGGGGGGCACCTCTGGAACCCAGTACTTC. This gives the protein CASSWGGGTSGTQYF.

The CDR3 nucleotides are TGCGCCAGCAGTGAGTCGTGGGGTCTAGCCAAAAACATTCAGTACTTC. Its translation: CASSESWGLAKNIQYF. The chain is built from TRBV10-2 and TRBJ2-4; no clear D gene. In germline, CDR1 is WSHSY, CDR2 SAAADI. The CDR3 consists of 16 residues. The V and J ends lost 0 bases and 0 bases respectively, with 9 bases between them.

This clonotype was seen ten or more times. V gene TRBV5-1 combines with J gene TRBJ1-1; D is perhaps TRBD1 (6 bases). Trimming removed 2 bases at V and 0 bases at J, with 11 bases between. The CDR3 totals 15 residues. Germline CDR1 is SGHRS and CDR2 is YFSETQ. The CDR3 sequence: CASSFKGGMNTEAFF. Here the CDR3 DNA reads TGCGCCAGCAGCTTTAAAGGGGGGATGAACACTGAAGCTTTCTTT.

This clonotype has just a few counts. CDR3 DNA: TGTGCCAGCAGCCGCCAGGAAACAGATACGCAGTATTTT. This encodes CASSRQETDTQYF. The V call is TRBV7-9, the J call TRBJ2-3; D uncertain. V lost 5 bases, J lost 3 bases, and 9 bases lay in between. The length of the CDR3 is 13 residues. Germline V gene sequence: CDR1 SEHNR, CDR2 FQNEAQ (reference sequence). Full variable domain (remainder filled in from reference TRBV7-9 and TRBJ2-3): DTGVSQNPRHKITKRGQNVTFRCDPISEHNRLYWYRQTLGQGPEFLTYFQNEAQLEKSRLLSDRFSAERPKGSFSTLEIQRTEQGDSAMYLCASSRQETDTQYFGPGTRLTVL.

Written as DNA, the CDR3 is TGTGCCAGCACCCCGGCCTACGGCCGGGGCGGGAATGAGCAGTTCTTC. Residues: CASTPAYGRGGNEQFF. The genes are TRBV6-2 or TRBV6-3 and TRBJ2-1; D may be TRBD1 or TRBD2 (5 bases each). V was cut by 7 bases and J by 7 bases, with 23 bases left in between. The CDR3 has 16 amino acids. The germline gives CDR1 MNHEY, CDR2 SVGEGT.

A few counts support this clonotype. The gene calls are TRBV10-2 and TRBJ2-5; D unclear. V lost 8 bases and J lost 5, with 15 bases in between. The CDR3 sequence is 13 residues long. The germline CDR1 and CDR2 sequences are WSHSY and SAAADI. CDR3 loop: CASGLQSRETQYF. Here the CDR3 DNA reads TGCGCCAGCGGTCTACAGAGTAGGGAGACCCAGTACTTC.

The sample holds many counts of this clonotype. This chain connects TRBV3-1 to TRBJ2-3, with D perhaps assigned TRBD1 or TRBD2 (6 bases each). The CDR3 runs to 15 residues. V was shortened by 4 bases and J by 6 bases, with 17 bases between the two germline ends. Germline V gene data show CDR1 as LGHDT and CDR2 as YNNKEL (reference sequence). The CDR3 DNA is TGTGCCAGCAGCCCGGGGGCCATCGGAAGTGATACGCAGTATTTT. Translated: CASSPGAIGSDTQYF.

V usage is TRBV5-5 and J usage is TRBJ1-2; tentative D call: TRBD1 (6 bases). Between the trimmed V and J ends, which lost 4 bases and 9 bases, there was a span of 13 bases. The CDR3 consists of 12 residues. CDR1 and CDR2 from the germline V gene are SGHKS and YYEKEE (reference sequence). The CDR3: CASSDNRVRYTF. CDR3 nucleotides: TGTGCCAGCAGCGACAACAGGGTACGCTACACCTTC.

This clonotype has a handful of counts. The gene calls are TRBV20-1 and TRBJ1-4; no definite D call. Germline V CDR1 and CDR2: DFQATT, SNEGSKA (reference sequence). The CDR3 is 14 amino acids. V lost 6 bases, J lost 10 bases, and 21 bases lay in between. CDR3 loop: CSAVPRTDSGKLFF. The CDR3 nucleotides are TGCAGTGCAGTCCCCCGGACGGACTCTGGAAAACTGTTTTTT.

CDR3 nucleotides: TGTGCCAGCAGCTTGGGCCTAAATAATTCACCCCTCCACTTT. Protein: CASSLGLNNSPLHF. V and J are TRBV5-6 and TRBJ1-6; unclear D gene. With 0 bases removed from V and 5 bases from J, the gap between germline ends came to 6 bases. CDR3 size: 14 residues. The germline V gene has CDR1 SGHDT and CDR2 YYEEEE.

The chain combines TRBV6-2 or TRBV6-3 with TRBJ1-1; maybe TRBD1 (6 bases). Deletions cut 6 bases from V and 1 base from J, with 12 bases between. CDR1 is MNHEY, CDR2 SVGEGT, per germline. This CDR3 is 14 amino acids long. For the CDR3, the DNA is TGTGCCAGCAGCGGGGGCGGTTGGAACACTGAAGCTTTCTTT. It codes for CASSGGGWNTEAFF.

In its sample, this clonotype was seen a few times. This rearrangement joins TRBV18 to TRBJ2-6; 7 nucleotides agree with TRBD1. Looked up from germline, CDR1 is KGHSH and CDR2 is LQKENI. This CDR3 has 16 residues. Germline trimming cut 4 bases from V and 1 base from J; bases unmatched to any gene: 4. CDR3 sequence reads: CASSRDRVSGANVLTF. The CDR3 nucleotides read TGTGCCAGCTCACGAGACAGGGTATCTGGGGCCAACGTCCTGACTTTC.

The J gene is TRBJ2-7, the V gene TRBV29-1; unclear D gene. Germline-derived CDR1 and CDR2 are SQVTM and ANQGSEA. V lost 6 bases and J 0 bases, leaving 12 bases between the germline ends. The CDR3 has 13 amino acids. DNA of the CDR3: TGCAGCGTCACGACGGTGTTCTCCTACGAGCAGTACTTC. It translates to CSVTTVFSYEQYF.

The genes are TRBV5-1 and TRBJ1-3, with TRBD1 identical over 7 bases. The V and J ends lost 1 base and 0 bases, in that order; junction bases with no gene match: 13. CDR1 and CDR2 (germline): SGHRS, YFSETQ. The CDR3 totals 19 residues. CDR3 DNA: TGCGCCAGCAGCTTGTCAACGGACAGGTCCTTACACTCTGGAAACACCATATATTTT. Protein product: CASSLSTDRSLHSGNTIYF.

This clonotype occurred a few times. V and J are TRBV5-1 and TRBJ2-5; possibly TRBD2 for D (6 bases). The V gene lost 5 bases and the J gene lost 4 bases, with 15 bases spanning the gap. The CDR3 runs to 14 residues. The germline V gene encodes CDR1 SGHRS and CDR2 YFSETQ. CDR3 DNA: TGCGCCAGCAGGGACGGGGACTCTTCAGAGACCCAGTACTTC. Translation: CASRDGDSSETQYF.

In its sample, this clonotype was seen a few times. The V call is TRBV7-9, the J call TRBJ2-2; D uncertain. The CDR3 totals 15 residues. Looked up from germline, CDR1 is SEHNR and CDR2 is FQNEAQ (reference sequence). The ends were cut back, 3 bases at V and 2 bases at J, with 10 bases in the middle. CDR3: CASSFFSRNTGELFF. In nucleotides, the CDR3 is TGTGCCAGCAGCTTTTTCAGCAGAAACACCGGGGAGCTGTTTTTT.